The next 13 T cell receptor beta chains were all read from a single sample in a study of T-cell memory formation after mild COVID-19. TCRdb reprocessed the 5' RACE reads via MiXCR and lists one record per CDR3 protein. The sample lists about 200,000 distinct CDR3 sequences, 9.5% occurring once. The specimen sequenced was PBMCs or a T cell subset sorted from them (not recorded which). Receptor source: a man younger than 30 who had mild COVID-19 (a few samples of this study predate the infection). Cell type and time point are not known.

CDR3 bases: TGCAGCGTTGTTTATCCAGGCCTCTATGGCTACACCTTC. It codes for CSVVYPGLYGYTF. The chain has TRBV29-1 and TRBJ1-2; D gene unclear. Germline V gene lookup returns CDR1 SQVTM and CDR2 ANQGSEA. This CDR3 is built from 13 residues. V lost 4 bases, J lost 4 bases, and 13 bases lay in between.

The CDR3 nucleotides are TGCGCCAGCAGCCACCTTAGCGGGGACGGCACCGGGGAGCTGTTTTTT. This encodes CASSHLSGDGTGELFF. The V and J genes are TRBV4-3 and TRBJ2-2; 8 bases fit TRBD2. The CDR3 spans 16 residues. Germline V gene data show CDR1 as LGHNA and CDR2 as YSLEER. V was clipped by 3 bases and J by 4 bases; unmatched bases: 7.

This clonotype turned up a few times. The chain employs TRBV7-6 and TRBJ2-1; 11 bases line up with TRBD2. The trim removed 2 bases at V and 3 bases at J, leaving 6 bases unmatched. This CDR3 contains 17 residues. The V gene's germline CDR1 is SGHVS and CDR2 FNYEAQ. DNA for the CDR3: TGTGCCAGCAGCTTATCCGGGACTAGCGGACTCTACAATGAGCAGTTCTTC. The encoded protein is CASSLSGTSGLYNEQFF.

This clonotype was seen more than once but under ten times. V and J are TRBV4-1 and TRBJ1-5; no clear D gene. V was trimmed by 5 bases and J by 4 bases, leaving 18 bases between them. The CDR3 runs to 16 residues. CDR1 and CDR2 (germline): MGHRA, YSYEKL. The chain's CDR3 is CASSYQAGVGNQPQHF. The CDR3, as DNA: TGCGCCAGCAGCTATCAAGCGGGTGTCGGAAATCAGCCCCAGCATTTT.

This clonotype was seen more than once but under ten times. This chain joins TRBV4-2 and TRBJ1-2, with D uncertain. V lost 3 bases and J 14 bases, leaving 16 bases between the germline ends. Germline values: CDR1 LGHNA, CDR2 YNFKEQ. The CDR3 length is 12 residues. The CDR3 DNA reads TGTGCCAGCAGCCAGGATGGACGGGTCCAAACCTTC. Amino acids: CASSQDGRVQTF.

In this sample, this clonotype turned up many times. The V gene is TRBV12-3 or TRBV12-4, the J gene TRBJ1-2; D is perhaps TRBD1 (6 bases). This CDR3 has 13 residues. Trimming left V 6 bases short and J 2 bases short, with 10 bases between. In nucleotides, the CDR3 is TGTGCCAGCAGCCCCCAGGGGAACTATGGCTACACCTTC. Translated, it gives CASSPQGNYGYTF.

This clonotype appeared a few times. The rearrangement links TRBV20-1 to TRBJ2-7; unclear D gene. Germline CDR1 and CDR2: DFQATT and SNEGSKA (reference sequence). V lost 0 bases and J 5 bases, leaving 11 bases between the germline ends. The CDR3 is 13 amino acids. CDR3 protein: CSARDPRRNEQYV. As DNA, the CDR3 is TGCAGTGCTAGAGACCCAAGACGAAACGAGCAGTACGTC.

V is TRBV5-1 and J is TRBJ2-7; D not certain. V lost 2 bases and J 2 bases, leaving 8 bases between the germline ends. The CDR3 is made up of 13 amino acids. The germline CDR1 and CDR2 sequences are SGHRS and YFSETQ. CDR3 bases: TGCGCCAGCAGCTTAGGACCGACCTACGAGCAGTACGTC. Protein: CASSLGPTYEQYV.

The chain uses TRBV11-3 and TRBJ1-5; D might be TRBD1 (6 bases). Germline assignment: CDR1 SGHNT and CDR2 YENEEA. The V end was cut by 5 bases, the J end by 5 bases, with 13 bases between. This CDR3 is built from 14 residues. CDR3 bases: TGTGCCAGCAGCCACCCACAGGGCGATCAGCCCCAGCATTTT. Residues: CASSHPQGDQPQHF.

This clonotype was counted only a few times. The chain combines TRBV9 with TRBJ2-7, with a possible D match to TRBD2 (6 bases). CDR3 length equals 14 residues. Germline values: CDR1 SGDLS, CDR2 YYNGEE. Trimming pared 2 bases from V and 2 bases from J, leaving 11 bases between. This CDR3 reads CASSVKGGPYEQYF. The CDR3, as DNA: TGTGCCAGCAGCGTGAAGGGAGGTCCCTACGAGCAGTACTTC.

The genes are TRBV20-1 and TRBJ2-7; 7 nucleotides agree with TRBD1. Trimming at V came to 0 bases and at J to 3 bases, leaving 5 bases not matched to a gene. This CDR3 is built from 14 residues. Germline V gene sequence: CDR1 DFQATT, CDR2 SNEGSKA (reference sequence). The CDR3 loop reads CSARDGGQHYEQYF. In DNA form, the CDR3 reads TGCAGTGCTAGAGATGGGGGACAGCACTACGAGCAGTACTTC.

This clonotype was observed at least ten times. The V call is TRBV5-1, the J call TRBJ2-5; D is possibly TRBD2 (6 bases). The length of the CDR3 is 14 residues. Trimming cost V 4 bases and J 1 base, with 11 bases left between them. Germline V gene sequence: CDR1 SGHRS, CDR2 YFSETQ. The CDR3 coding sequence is TGCGCCAGCAGCGTACTAGCTTCCCAAGAGACCCAGTACTTC. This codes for CASSVLASQETQYF.

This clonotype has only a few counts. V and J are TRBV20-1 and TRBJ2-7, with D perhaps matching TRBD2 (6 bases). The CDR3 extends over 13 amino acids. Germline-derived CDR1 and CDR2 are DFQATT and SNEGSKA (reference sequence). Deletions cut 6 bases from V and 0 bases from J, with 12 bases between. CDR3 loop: CSALSRGSYEQYV. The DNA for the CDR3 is TGCAGTGCCCTCTCGCGGGGCTCCTACGAGCAGTACGTC.